Described below is a single T cell receptor (beta chain) sequence and its context. Its antigen is undetermined. Germline CDR1 is WSHSY and CDR2 is SAAADI. CDR3 size: 12 residues. V lost 7 bases and J 4 bases, leaving 9 bases between the germline ends. The record originates from a study of PD-L1 blockade in urothelial cancer. Study overall: Patients with male sex and bladder-origin urothelial cancer accounted for about 90% of the 29 enrolled. Median T cell yield from blood was around 140,000. Study-level findings and limits: Durable-benefit patients had greater expansion of tumor-associated blood clones at 3 weeks.

Sample time point: pretreatment peripheral blood. Here immunoSEQ multiplex PCR was the method, and the copy in TCRdb shows in-frame clones only, minus some. The repertoire includes 70,000 to 80,000 clones, around 81% of them detected once, and less than 8.5% sits in the top ten. This sequence originates from a middle-aged man with urothelial cancer. The input for sequencing was PBMCs, taken around atezolizumab (anti-PD-L1) treatment. The gene calls are TRBV10-2 and TRBJ2-3; D is perhaps TRBD1 (5 bases). CDR3 region: CASKGSSDTQYF. DNA for the CDR3: TGCGCCAGCAAGGGGTCCTCAGATACGCAGTATTTT.